This T cell receptor (beta chain) is drawn from a study of human T cells and chemical hapten exposure. Turning to the study itself: Alopecia areata, totalis and universalis patients, mostly female, were included.

Time point specified: patch test 2, 6 weeks after DPC sensitization. Documented treatment: therapeutic diphenylcyclopropenone sensitization with weekly scalp DPC. The total RNA was obtained from whole blood that was not fractionated. This clonotype appeared many times. The antigen is unknown. From the RACE reads, TCRdb called clonotypes with MiXCR, one entry per CDR3 protein. The sample contains around 42,000 distinct CDR3 sequences, approximately 9.5% of which appear only once. With V trimmed by 5 bases and J by 7 bases, 13 bases remained unmatched. Germline V gene data show CDR1 as SGHTA and CDR2 as FQGNSA. This CDR3 comprises 17 residues. Notes on the study in general: TCRs at a frequency above 1 in 1000 stayed unchanged with DPC sensitization.

This sequence originates from a woman under 40 with alopecia areata. Some clones in this sample may be carry-over from other donors' samples. The V gene is TRBV7-2, the J gene TRBJ2-2, with 10 bases fitting TRBD1. The sample here was whole blood, taken in connection with sensitization to the hapten diphenylcyclopropenone (DPC). Here the CDR3 reads CASSRGTGDLLSGELFF. As DNA, the CDR3 is TGTGCCAGCAGCCGTGGGACAGGGGATTTGTTGAGCGGGGAGCTGTTTTTT.